This T cell receptor (beta chain) is from a study of blood T cell repertoires in COVID-19. Study at large: The samples span acute and convalescent COVID-19 from the United States, Italy and Spain. T cells, B-cell-depleted T cells, or PBMCs provided the cDNA or gDNA that served as material.

This clone was counted between two and nine times. Per the original methods: Reference gene primer amplification gave nucleated cell count estimates. Assay: immunoSEQ multiplex PCR; the TCRdb copy retains only in-frame clones and omits some. The V and J calls and the clone size are those of that table, but D and trimming were determined from the DNA. The table records 300,000 to 350,000 clones, about nine tenths of them present only once. CDR3 length: 12 residues. Germline CDR1 reads MDHEN; CDR2 reads SYDVKM. The receptor was isolated from a man younger than 35 with active or convalescent COVID-19. Material: peripheral blood. This rearrangement joins TRBV28 to TRBJ1-1; D is ambiguous. The DNA for the CDR3 is TGTGCGGCCAGAAGAGGTAACACTGAAGCTTTCTTT. Translated, it gives CAARRGNTEAFF.